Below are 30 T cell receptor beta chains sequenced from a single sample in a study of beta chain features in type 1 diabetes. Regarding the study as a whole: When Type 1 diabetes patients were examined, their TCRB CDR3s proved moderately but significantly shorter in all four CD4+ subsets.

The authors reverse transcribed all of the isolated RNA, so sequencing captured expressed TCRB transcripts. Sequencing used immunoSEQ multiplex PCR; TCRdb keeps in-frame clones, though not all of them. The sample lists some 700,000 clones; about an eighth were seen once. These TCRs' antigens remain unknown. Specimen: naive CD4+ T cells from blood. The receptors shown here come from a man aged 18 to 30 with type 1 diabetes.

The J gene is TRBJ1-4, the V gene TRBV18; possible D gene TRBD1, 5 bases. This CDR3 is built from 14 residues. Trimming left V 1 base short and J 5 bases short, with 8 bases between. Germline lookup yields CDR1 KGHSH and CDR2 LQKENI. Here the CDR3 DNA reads TGTGCCAGCTCACCACGGGGGTCGAATGAAAAACTGTTTTTT. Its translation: CASSPRGSNEKLFF.

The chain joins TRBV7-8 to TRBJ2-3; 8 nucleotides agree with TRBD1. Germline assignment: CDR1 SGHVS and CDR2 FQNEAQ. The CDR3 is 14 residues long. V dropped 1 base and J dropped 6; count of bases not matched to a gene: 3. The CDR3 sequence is CASSLGQGWDTQYF. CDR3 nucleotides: TGTGCCAGCAGCTTAGGACAGGGGTGGGATACGCAGTATTTT. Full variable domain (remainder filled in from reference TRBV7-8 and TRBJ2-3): GAGVSQSPRYKVAKRGQDVALRCDPISGHVSLFWYQQALGQGPEFLTYFQNEAQLDKSGLPSDRFFAERPEGSVSTLKIQRTQQEDSAVYLCASSLGQGWDTQYFGPGTRLTVL.

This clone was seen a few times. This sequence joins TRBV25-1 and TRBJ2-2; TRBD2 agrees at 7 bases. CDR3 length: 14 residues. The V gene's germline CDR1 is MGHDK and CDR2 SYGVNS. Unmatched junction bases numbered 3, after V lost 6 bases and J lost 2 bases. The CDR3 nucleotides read TGTGCCAGCAGGGGAGGGATAAACACCGGGGAGCTGTTTTTT. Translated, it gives CASRGGINTGELFF.

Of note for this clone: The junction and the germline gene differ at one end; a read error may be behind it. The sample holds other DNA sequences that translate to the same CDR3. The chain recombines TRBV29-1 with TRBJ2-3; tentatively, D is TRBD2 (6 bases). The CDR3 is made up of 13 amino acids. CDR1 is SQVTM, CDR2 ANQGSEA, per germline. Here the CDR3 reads CSVEQSGVDTQYF. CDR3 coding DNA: TGCAGCGTTGAACAATCGGGGGTGGATACGCAATATTTT.

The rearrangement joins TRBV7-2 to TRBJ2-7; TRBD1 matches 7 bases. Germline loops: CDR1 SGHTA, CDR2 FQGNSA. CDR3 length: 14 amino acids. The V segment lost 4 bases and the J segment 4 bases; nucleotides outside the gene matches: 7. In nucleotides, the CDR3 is TGTGCCAGCAGCTCCCTAACAGGGGTGTACGAGCAGTACTTC. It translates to CASSSLTGVYEQYF.

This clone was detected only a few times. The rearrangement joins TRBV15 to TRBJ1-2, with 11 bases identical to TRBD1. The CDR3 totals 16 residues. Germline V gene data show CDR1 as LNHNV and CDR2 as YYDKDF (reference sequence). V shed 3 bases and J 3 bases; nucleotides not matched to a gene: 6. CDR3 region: CATSSSRTGGHYGYTF. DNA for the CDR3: TGTGCCACCAGCAGTTCCCGGACAGGGGGCCACTATGGCTACACCTTC.

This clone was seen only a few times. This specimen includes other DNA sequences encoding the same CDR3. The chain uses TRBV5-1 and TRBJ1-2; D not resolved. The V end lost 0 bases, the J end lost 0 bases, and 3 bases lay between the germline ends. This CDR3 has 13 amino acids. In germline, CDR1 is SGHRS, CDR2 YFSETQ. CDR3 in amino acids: CASSLGPNYGYTF. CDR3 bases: TGCGCCAGCAGCTTGGGGCCTAACTATGGCTACACCTTC.

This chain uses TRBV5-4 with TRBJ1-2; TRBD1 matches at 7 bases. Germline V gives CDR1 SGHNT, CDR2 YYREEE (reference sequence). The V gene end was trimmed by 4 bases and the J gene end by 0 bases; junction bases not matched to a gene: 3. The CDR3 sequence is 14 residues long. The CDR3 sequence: CASSLQGPNYGYTF. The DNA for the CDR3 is TGTGCCAGCAGCCTACAGGGGCCTAACTATGGCTACACCTTC.

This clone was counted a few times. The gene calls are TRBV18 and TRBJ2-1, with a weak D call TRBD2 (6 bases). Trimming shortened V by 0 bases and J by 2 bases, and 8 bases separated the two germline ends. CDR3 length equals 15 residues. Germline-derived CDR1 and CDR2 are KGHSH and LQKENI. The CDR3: CASSPPGGTYNEQFF. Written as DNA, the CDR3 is TGTGCCAGCTCACCACCGGGGGGAACCTACAATGAGCAGTTCTTC.

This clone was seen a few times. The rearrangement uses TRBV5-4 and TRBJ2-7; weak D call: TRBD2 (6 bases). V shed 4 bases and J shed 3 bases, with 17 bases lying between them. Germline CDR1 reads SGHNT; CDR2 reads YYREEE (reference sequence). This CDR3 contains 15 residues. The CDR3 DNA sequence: TGTGCCAGCAGCCCGTCGAGCGGGTTTATCTACGAGCAGTACTTC. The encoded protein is CASSPSSGFIYEQYF.

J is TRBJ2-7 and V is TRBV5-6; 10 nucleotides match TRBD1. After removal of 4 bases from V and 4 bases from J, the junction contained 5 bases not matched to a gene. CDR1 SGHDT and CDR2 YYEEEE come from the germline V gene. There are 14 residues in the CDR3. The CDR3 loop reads CASSPRQGAYEQYF. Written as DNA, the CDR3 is TGTGCCAGCAGCCCTCGACAGGGGGCTTACGAGCAGTACTTC.

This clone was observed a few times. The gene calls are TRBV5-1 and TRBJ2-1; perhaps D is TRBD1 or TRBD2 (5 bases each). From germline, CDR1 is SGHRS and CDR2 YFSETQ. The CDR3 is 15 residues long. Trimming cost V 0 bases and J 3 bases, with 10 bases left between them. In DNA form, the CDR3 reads TGCGCCAGCAGCTTGGGAGGGGACGGCTACAATGAGCAGTTCTTC. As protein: CASSLGGDGYNEQFF.

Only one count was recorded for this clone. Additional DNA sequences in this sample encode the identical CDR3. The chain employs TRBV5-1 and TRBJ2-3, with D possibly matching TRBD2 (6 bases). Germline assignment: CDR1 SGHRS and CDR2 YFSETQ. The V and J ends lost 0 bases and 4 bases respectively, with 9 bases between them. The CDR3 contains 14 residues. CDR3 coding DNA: TGCGCCAGCAGCTTGGCGGGCGGGGCAGATACGCAGTATTTT. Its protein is CASSLAGGADTQYF.

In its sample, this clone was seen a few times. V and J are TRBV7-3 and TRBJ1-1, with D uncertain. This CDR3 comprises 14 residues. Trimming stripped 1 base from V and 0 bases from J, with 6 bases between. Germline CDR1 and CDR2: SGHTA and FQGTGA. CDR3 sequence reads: CASSLSRVNTEAFF. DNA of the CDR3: TGTGCCAGCAGCTTAAGTCGGGTGAACACTGAAGCTTTCTTT. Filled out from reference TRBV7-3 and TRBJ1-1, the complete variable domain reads GAGVSQTPSNKVTEKGKYVELRCDPISGHTALYWYRQSLGQGPEFLIYFQGTGAADDSGLPNDRFFAVRPEGSVSTLKIQRTERGDSAVYLCASSLSRVNTEAFFGQGTRLTVV.

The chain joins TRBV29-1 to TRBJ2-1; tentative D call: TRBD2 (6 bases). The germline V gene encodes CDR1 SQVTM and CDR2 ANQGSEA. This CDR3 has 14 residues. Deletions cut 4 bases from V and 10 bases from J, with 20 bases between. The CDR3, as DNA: TGCAGCGTTGTGGTAGCGGCGCCGGTGAGGGAGCAGTTCTTC. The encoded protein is CSVVVAAPVREQFF.

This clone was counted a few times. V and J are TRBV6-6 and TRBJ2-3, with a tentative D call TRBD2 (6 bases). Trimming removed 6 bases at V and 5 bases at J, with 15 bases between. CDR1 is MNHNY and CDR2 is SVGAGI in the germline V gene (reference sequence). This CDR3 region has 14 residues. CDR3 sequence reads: CASSYGTGEDTQYF. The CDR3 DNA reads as TGTGCCAGCAGCTACGGGACTGGAGAAGATACGCAGTATTTT.

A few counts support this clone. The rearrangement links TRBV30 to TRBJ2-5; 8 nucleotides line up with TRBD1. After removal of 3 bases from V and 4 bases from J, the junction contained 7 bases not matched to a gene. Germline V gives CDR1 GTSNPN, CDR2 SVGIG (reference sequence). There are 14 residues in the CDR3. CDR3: CAWRIRGLGETQYF. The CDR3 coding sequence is TGTGCCTGGAGGATCAGGGGGCTAGGAGAGACCCAGTACTTC.

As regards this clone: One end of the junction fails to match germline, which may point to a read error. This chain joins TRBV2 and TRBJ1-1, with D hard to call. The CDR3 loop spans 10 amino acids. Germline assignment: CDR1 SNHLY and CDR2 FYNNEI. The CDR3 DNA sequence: TGTGCCAGCAGTGAAGCCTCACCGGCTTTT. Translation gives CASSEASPAF. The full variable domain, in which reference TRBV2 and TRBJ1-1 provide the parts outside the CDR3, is EPEVTQTPSHQVTQMGQEVILRCVPISNHLYFYWYRQILGQKVEFLVSFYNNEISEKSEIFDDQFSVERPDGSNFTLKIRSTKLEDSAMYFCASSEASPAFGQGTRLTVV.

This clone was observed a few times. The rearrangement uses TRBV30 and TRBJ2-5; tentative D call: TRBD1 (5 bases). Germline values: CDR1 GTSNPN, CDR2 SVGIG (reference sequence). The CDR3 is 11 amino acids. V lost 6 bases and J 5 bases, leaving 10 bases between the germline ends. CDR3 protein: CACQGGETQYF. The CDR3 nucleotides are TGTGCCTGCCAGGGTGGGGAGACCCAGTACTTC.

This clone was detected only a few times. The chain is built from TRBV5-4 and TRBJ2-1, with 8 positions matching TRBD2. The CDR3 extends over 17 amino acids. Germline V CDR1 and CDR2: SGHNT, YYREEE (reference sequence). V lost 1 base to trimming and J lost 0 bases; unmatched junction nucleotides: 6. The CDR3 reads CASSLSGGSLSYNEQFF. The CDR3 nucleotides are TGTGCCAGCAGCTTGTCGGGGGGGTCACTCTCCTACAATGAGCAGTTCTTC. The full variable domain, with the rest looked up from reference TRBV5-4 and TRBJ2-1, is ETGVTQSPTHLIKTRGQQVTLRCSSQSGHNTVSWYQQALGQGPQFIFQYYREEENGRGNFPPRFSGLQFPNYSSELNVNALELDDSALYLCASSLSGGSLSYNEQFFGPGTRLTVL.

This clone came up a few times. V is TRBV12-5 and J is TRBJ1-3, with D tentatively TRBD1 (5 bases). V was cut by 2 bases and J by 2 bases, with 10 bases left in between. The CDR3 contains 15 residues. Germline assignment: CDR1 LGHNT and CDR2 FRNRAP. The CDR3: CASGLWRDAGNTIYF. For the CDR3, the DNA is TGTGCTAGTGGTTTGTGGCGGGACGCTGGAAACACCATATATTTT.

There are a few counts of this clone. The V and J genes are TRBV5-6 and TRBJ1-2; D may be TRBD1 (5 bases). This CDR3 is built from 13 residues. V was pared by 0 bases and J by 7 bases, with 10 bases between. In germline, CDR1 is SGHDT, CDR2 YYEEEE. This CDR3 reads CASSLEGTGGYTF. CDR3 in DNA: TGTGCCAGCAGCTTGGAAGGGACTGGTGGCTACACCTTC.

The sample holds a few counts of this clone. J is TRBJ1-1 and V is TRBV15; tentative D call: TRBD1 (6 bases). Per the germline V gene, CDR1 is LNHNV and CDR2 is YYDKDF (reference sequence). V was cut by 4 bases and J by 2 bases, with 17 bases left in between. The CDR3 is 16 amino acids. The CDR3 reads CATSTLGTRDNTEAFF. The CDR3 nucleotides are TGTGCCACCAGCACCCTTGGGACAAGGGATAACACTGAAGCTTTCTTT.

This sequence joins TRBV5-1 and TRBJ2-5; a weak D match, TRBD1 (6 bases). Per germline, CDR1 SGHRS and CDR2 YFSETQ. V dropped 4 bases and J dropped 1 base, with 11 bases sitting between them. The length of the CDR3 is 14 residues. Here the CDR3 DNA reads TGCGCCAGCAGCAAGGACAGCTCCCAAGAGACCCAGTACTTC. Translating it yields CASSKDSSQETQYF.

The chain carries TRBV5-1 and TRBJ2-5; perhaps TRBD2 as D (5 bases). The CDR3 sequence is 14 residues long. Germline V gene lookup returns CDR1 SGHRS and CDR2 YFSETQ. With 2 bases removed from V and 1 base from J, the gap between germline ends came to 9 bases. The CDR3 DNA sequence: TGCGCCAGCAGCTTCAAGGAGGCCCAAGAGACCCAGTACTTC. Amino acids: CASSFKEAQETQYF.

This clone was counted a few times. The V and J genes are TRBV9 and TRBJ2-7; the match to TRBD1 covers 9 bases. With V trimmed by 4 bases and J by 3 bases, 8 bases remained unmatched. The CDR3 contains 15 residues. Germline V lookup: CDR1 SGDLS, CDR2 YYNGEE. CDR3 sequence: CASSTRTGANYEQYF. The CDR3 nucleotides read TGTGCCAGCAGCACCCGGACAGGGGCAAACTACGAGCAGTACTTC. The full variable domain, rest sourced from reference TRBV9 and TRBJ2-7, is DSGVTQTPKHLITATGQRVTLRCSPRSGDLSVYWYQQSLDQGLQFLIQYYNGEERAKGNILERFSAQQFPDLHSELNLSSLELGDSALYFCASSTRTGANYEQYFGPGTRLTVT.

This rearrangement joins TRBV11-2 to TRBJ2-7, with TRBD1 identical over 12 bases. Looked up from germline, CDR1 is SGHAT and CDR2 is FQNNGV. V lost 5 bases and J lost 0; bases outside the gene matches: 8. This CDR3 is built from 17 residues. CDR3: CASSPGTGGFSSYEQYF. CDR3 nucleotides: TGTGCCAGCAGCCCCGGGACAGGGGGCTTTAGCTCCTACGAGCAGTACTTC.

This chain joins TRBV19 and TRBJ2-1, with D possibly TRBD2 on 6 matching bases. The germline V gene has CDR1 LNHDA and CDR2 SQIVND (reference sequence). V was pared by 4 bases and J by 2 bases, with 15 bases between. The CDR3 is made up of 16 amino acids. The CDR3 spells CASSTGGRATYNEQFF. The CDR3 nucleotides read TGTGCCAGTAGTACAGGAGGGCGGGCCACCTACAATGAGCAGTTCTTC.

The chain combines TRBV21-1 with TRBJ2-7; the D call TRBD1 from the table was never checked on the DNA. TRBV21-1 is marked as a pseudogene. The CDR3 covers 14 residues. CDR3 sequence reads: CASMHVRGCHEQYF. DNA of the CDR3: TGTGCCAGCATGCACGTTAGGGGTTGCCACGAGCAGTACTTC.

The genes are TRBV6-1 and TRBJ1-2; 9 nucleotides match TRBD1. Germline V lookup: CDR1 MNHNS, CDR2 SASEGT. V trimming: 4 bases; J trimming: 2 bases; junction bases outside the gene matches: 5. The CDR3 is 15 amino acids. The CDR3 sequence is CASSAGQGGNYGYTF. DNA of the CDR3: TGTGCCAGCAGTGCGGGACAGGGCGGGAACTATGGCTACACCTTC.